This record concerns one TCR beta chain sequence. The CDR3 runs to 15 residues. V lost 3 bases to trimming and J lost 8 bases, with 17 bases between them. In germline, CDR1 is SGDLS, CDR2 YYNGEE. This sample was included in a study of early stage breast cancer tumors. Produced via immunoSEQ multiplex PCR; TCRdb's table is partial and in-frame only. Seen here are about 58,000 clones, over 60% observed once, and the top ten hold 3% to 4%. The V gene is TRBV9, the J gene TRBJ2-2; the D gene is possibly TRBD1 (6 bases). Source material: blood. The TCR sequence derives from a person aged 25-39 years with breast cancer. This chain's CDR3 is CASSAVWTEGGELFF. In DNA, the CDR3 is TGTGCCAGCAGCGCAGTATGGACAGAGGGGGGGGAGCTGTTTTTT.